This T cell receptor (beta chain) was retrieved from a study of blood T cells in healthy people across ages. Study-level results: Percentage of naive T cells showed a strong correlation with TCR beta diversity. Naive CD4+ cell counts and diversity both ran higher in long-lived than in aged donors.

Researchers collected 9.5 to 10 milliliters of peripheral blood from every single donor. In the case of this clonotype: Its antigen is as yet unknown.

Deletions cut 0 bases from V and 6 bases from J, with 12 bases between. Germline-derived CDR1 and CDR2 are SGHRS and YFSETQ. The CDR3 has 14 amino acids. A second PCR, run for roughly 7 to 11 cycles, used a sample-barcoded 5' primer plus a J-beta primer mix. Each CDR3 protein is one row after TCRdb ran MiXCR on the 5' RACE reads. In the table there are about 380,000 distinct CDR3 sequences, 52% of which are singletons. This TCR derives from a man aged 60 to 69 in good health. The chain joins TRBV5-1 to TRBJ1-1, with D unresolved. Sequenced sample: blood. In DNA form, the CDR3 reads TGCGCCAGCAGCTTGGGCCTACGGGGTGCTGAAGCTTTCTTT. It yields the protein CASSLGLRGAEAFF.